The clone carrying this TCR beta chain was seen at least ten times. Its antigen is not identified. The entry originates in a study of blood T cells in healthy people across ages. General study results and limits: It was held that the diversity estimates obtained from one million T cells were underestimates. Versus aged donors, long-lived donors had higher diversity and more naive CD4+ cells.

Per germline, CDR1 MNHEY and CDR2 SVGEGT. V was clipped by 2 bases and J by 4 bases, with 1 base between them. The CDR3 consists of 11 residues. Primers used in a second PCR of about 6 to 11 cycles were a sample-barcoded 5' primer and a J-beta primer mix. The authors tagged each cDNA molecule using a template-switch adaptor with 12 random nucleotides. TCRdb called the 5' RACE reads again in MiXCR, with one record for every CDR3 protein. The sample consists of just over 1 million distinct CDR3 sequences, 40% to 45% of them appearing once. Investigators took around 11 milliliters of peripheral blood from every donor.

The source material was blood. V gene TRBV6-2 or TRBV6-3 combines with J gene TRBJ2-3; D gene unclear. This receptor was identified in a woman aged 55-69 years in good health. CDR3 bases: TGTGCCAGCAGTTACGCAGATACGCAGTATTTT. Translated: CASSYADTQYF.